Sequencing of this TCR beta chain was carried out in a study of blood T cell repertoires in COVID-19. Study background: Nucleic acid was either cDNA or gDNA, and it came from T cells, B-cell-depleted T cells, or PBMCs.

Germline CDR1 is MGHDK and CDR2 is SYGVNS. V was pared by 1 base and J by 0 bases, with 7 bases between. The length of the CDR3 is 14 residues. This clone has a single count. Per the original methods: Reference gene primer amplification gave nucleated cell count estimates. Sequencing was performed with immunoSEQ multiplex PCR; in TCRdb, only in-frame clones are kept and a portion is missing. V and J calls and clone size are as listed in that table; D and trimming were resolved from the DNA. Here the sample spans around 100,000 clones, about 80% being singletons. Sequencing was carried out using peripheral blood. This chain links TRBV25-1 with TRBJ2-7; no clear D. The sequence came from a woman in her seventies with acute or convalescent COVID-19. The DNA of the CDR3 is TGTGCCAGCAGTGAATTGGGCAGCTCCTACGAGCAGTACTTC. It encodes CASSELGSSYEQYF.